Listed below are T cell receptor beta chains from one sample, sequenced in a study of blood T cell repertoires in COVID-19. Libraries were prepared by immunoSEQ multiplex PCR; TCRdb keeps only in-frame clonotypes and omits some of them. The table lists over 100,000 clones, about 91% of them singletons, with 10% in the top ten. Sequenced input: peripheral blood. The receptors were gathered from a man aged 45-65 years with acute or convalescent COVID-19. The CDR3 runs from the conserved cysteine through the conserved F or W. The D gene is left open where the match is weak. Size values are once, few and many counts, or a class for expanded clones, and some rows have none.

clone_size j_call v_call d_call cdr3_nt cdr3_aa
. TRBJ2-2 TRBV10-3 . TGTGCCATCAGTGAGCGAGCGGACTTGAACACCGGGGAGCTGTTTTTT CAISERADLNTGELFF
. TRBJ2-2 TRBV15 . TGTGCCACCACCTCTCGGGGGACCACCGGGGAGCTGTTTTTT CATTSRGTTGELFF
. TRBJ2-3 TRBV4-2 TRBD1 TGTGCCAGCAGCTGGGGGGGGAGCGGGACAGGGGATACGCAGTATTTT CASSWGGSGTGDTQYF
. TRBJ2-3 TRBV12-5 TRBD2 TGTGCTAGTGCCGGTACTAGCGGGGTTCACTCTAGCACAGATACGCAGTATTTT CASAGTSGVHSSTDTQYF
. TRBJ1-4 TRBV7-9 . TGTGCCAGCAGCTTCCAGGGGACCCCTAATGAAAAACTGTTTTTT CASSFQGTPNEKLFF
. TRBJ2-3 TRBV3-1/TRBV3-2 TRBD2 TGTGCCAGCAGCCAAGGGAGTAGCGGGGGATCAGATACGCAGTATTTT CASSQGSSGGSDTQYF
. TRBJ1-5 TRBV5-1 . TGCGCCAGCTCTTGGGGGGACCGGTCTGAGCCCCAGCATTTT CASSWGDRSEPQHF
. TRBJ1-2 TRBV7-2 . TGTGCCAGCAGCTTAGAGAGAACAGGGGGCTACACCTTC CASSLERTGGYTF
. TRBJ2-1 TRBV12-5 TRBD2 TGTGCTAGTGGTTTGCCTAGCGGGCTCCACAATGAGCAGTTCTTC CASGLPSGLHNEQFF
. TRBJ2-7 TRBV12-2 . TGTGCAAGTCGCTCTCAGGACAAGCGGACTAGCGGGGTGGCATGGTCCTACGAGCAGTACTTC CASRSQDKRTSGVAWSYEQYF
. TRBJ2-4 TRBV5-1 TRBD1 TGCGCCAGCAGCTTAGGACAGGGTGGAGGCAAAAACATTCAGTACTTC CASSLGQGGGKNIQYF
. TRBJ2-1 TRBV9 . TGTGCCAGCAGCCTTCCGCGGAGTGGCGCGAGGGGGGAGCAGTTCTTC CASSLPRSGARGEQFF
. TRBJ1-1 TRBV2 TRBD1 TGTGCCAGTATCCCGGACAGGGGAGATGAAGCTTTCTTT CASIPDRGDEAFF
. TRBJ1-3 TRBV4-2 . TGTGCCAGCAGCCAAGTGATGGCTATCAGGGGTCTGGGCGGAAACACCATATATTTT CASSQVMAIRGLGGNTIYF
. TRBJ1-6 TRBV14 TRBD1 TGTGCCAGCAGCCTTCCGACAGGGTTAAATTCACCCCTCCACTTT CASSLPTGLNSPLHF
few TRBJ1-1 TRBV9 . TGTGCCAGCAGCGCCCGTAGCAGGGGCGGTACTGAAGCTTTCTTT CASSARSRGGTEAFF
. TRBJ1-3 TRBV6-6 TRBD1 TGTGCCAGCAGTACAGGGGTCTTCACCATATATTTT CASSTGVFTIYF
. TRBJ1-2 TRBV28 TRBD1 TGTGCCAGCATAGGTGCCAGGGGGCTTCTCGGCTATGGCTACACCTTC CASIGARGLLGYGYTF
. TRBJ1-2 TRBV19 . TGTGCCAGTAGTATACAACAGGGATTAACTGGCTACACCTTC CASSIQQGLTGYTF
. TRBJ1-2 TRBV5-6 . TGTGCCAGCAGCTTGGCCCCCCGGGATGGCTACACCTTC CASSLAPRDGYTF
. TRBJ2-2 TRBV5-1 TRBD1 TGCGCCAGCAGCTTGGGCTTCGGGACAGACAACACCGGGGAGCTGTTTTTT CASSLGFGTDNTGELFF
. TRBJ1-3 TRBV9 TRBD1 TGTGCCAGCAGCGTAGGGACAGGCTCCAACTCTGGAAACACCATATATTTT CASSVGTGSNSGNTIYF
. TRBJ1-2 TRBV15 . TGTGCCACCAGCAGAGATTATCAGCTGGGGGCGCGAAACTATGGCTACACCTTC CATSRDYQLGARNYGYTF
. TRBJ1-1 TRBV19 . TGTGCCAGTAGTATAGGGGACACAAGACCCCTCGAAGCTTTCTTT CASSIGDTRPLEAFF
. TRBJ2-1 TRBV4-2 TRBD2 TGTGCCAGCAGGAGGGGCGGGGAGGGTAACAATGAGCAGTTCTTC CASRRGGEGNNEQFF
. TRBJ2-1 TRBV28 TRBD2 TGTGCCAGCAGTTTTACGGGACTAGCGGGCTACAATGAGCAGTTCTTC CASSFTGLAGYNEQFF